This is a list of T cell receptor beta chains from one sample in a study of blood T cells in healthy people across ages. TCRdb analysed the 5' RACE reads with MiXCR anew, one entry per CDR3 protein. In the table there are some 1.5 million distinct CDR3 sequences, approximately 43% of which are singletons. Sequencing was performed on blood. These TCRs come from a woman between 18 and 29 years old in good health. Both conserved end residues are part of each CDR3. A D gene is named only where the DNA matches it firmly. Some rows have no size entry. The others give once, few or many, or a class for an expanded clone.

J gene	V gene	D gene	clone size	CDR3 protein	CDR3 DNA
TRBJ1-1	TRBV6-2/TRBV6-3	-	-	CASSRPGMMSVREAFF	TGTGCCAGCAGCCGACCCGGGATGATGTCAGTACGTGAAGCTTTCTTT
TRBJ2-7	TRBV10-3	-	-	CAMSRGRDCEQYF	TGTGCCATGTCTAGGGGCAGGGATTGTGAGCAGTACTTC
TRBJ1-1	TRBV10-3	TRBD1	-	CAISESQGATEAFF	TGTGCCATCAGTGAGTCCCAGGGGGCCACTGAAGCTTTCTTT
TRBJ1-2	TRBV20-1	-	few	CSARDSRHFYGYTF	TGCAGTGCTAGAGATAGCAGACACTTCTATGGCTACACCTTC
TRBJ2-1	TRBV4-1	-	-	CASSQELGPYNEQFF	TGCGCCAGCAGCCAAGAACTAGGCCCCTACAATGAGCAGTTCTTC
TRBJ2-1	TRBV12-3/TRBV12-4	TRBD2	-	CATEGLARNEQFF	TGTGCCACCGAGGGACTAGCTCGCAATGAGCAGTTCTTC
TRBJ1-6	TRBV7-8	TRBD1	few	CASSLEGQGVNSPLHF	TGTGCCAGCAGCTTAGAAGGACAGGGAGTTAATTCACCCCTCCACTTT
TRBJ2-7	TRBV2	TRBD2	-	CASRELAGWIYEQYF	TGTGCCAGCAGAGAACTAGCGGGCTGGATCTACGAGCAGTACTTC
TRBJ2-1	TRBV20-1	TRBD2	-	CSAPLAGVQFF	TGCAGTGCTCCCCTAGCGGGGGTCCAGTTCTTC
TRBJ2-7	TRBV27	-	few	CASSLQGHYEQYF	TGTGCCAGCAGCCTCCAGGGCCACTACGAGCAGTACTTC
TRBJ1-3	TRBV12-3/TRBV12-4	-	-	CASSFHRSSGNTIYF	TGTGCCAGCAGTTTCCACAGGAGCTCTGGAAACACCATATATTTT
TRBJ2-5	TRBV6-2/TRBV6-3	-	-	CASSYQRVETQYF	TGTGCCAGCAGTTATCAGCGGGTAGAGACCCAGTACTTC
TRBJ2-7	TRBV20-1	-	-	CSAIVPVSSYEQYF	TGCAGTGCTATTGTCCCGGTTAGCTCCTACGAGCAGTACTTC
TRBJ2-1	TRBV29-1	TRBD2	-	CSVSVRLAYNEQFF	TGCAGCGTCTCTGTCCGACTAGCATACAATGAGCAGTTCTTC
TRBJ1-2	TRBV6-6	-	many	CASSYKSSGYTF	TGTGCCAGCAGTTACAAGAGCTCTGGCTACACCTTC
TRBJ2-5	TRBV12-3/TRBV12-4	-	few	CASNGGINEQYF	TGTGCCAGCAACGGGGGCATCAATGAGCAGTACTTC
TRBJ2-2	TRBV4-2	-	few	CASSQVVGDTGELFF	TGTGCCAGCAGCCAAGTGGTGGGAGACACCGGGGAGCTGTTTTTT
TRBJ1-2	TRBV28	-	-	CARSFRDNYGYTF	TGTGCCAGAAGCTTCCGGGACAACTATGGCTACACCTTC
TRBJ1-2	TRBV5-1	TRBD1	-	CASSFGYDRVGYGYTF	TGCGCCAGCAGCTTTGGGTATGACAGGGTCGGCTATGGCTACACCTTC
TRBJ1-1	TRBV7-2	-	-	CASSFYGPGVSNTEAFF	TGTGCCAGCAGCTTTTATGGTCCAGGGGTCTCGAACACTGAAGCTTTCTTT
TRBJ1-1	TRBV7-2	-	-	CDSSLGMRNPLYTEAFF	TGTGACAGCAGCTTAGGAATGCGGAATCCACTTTACACTGAAGCTTTCTTT
TRBJ2-4	TRBV7-2	TRBD2	-	CASSSPRLAGANIQYF	TGTGCCAGCAGCTCGCCCCGACTAGCGGGAGCGAACATTCAGTACTTC
TRBJ1-2	TRBV15	-	-	CATSRDRSSYGYTF	TGTGCCACCAGCAGAGATCGTAGCAGTTATGGCTACACCTTC
TRBJ2-7	TRBV4-3	-	-	CASSQEKKAASSYEQYF	TGCGCCAGCAGCCAAGAAAAAAAAGCGGCTAGTTCCTACGAGCAGTACTTC
TRBJ1-2	TRBV20-1	-	medium-sized	CSARSDYGYTF	TGCAGTGCCCGCAGTGACTATGGCTACACCTTC
TRBJ2-3	TRBV9	TRBD2	-	CASSVPSEAGGPPDTQYF	TGTGCCAGCAGCGTACCTTCCGAAGCGGGGGGCCCCCCAGATACGCAGTATTTT
TRBJ2-3	TRBV4-1	-	-	CASSQRGLATDTQYF	TGCGCCAGCAGCCAAAGAGGGCTAGCGACAGATACGCAGTATTTT
TRBJ1-5	TRBV6-2/TRBV6-3	-	-	CASKRSRQGNQPQHF	TGTGCCAGCAAAAGGTCGCGACAGGGCAATCAGCCCCAGCATTTT
TRBJ2-7	TRBV4-3	-	few	CASSQRPQGNEQYF	TGCGCCAGCAGCCAAAGACCACAGGGAAACGAGCAGTACTTC
TRBJ1-2	TRBV11-2	-	-	CASSLDAGLNYGYTF	TGTGCCAGCAGCTTAGATGCAGGTCTTAACTATGGCTACACCTTC
TRBJ2-1	TRBV11-1	TRBD2	-	CASSLGLVKLAGDNEQFF	TGTGCCAGCAGCTTAGGCTTGGTCAAACTAGCGGGAGACAATGAGCAGTTCTTC
TRBJ1-4	TRBV25-1	-	-	CASSGGGKRGKLFF	TGTGCCAGCAGTGGAGGGGGGAAAAGGGGAAAACTGTTTTTT
TRBJ2-5	TRBV28	TRBD2	-	CASSPGLAGHSTSYNEQYF	TGTGCCAGCAGTCCGGGACTAGCGGGACATTCAACCTCCTACAATGAGCAGTACTTC
TRBJ2-7	TRBV20-1	TRBD2	-	CSARARLAGGAYEQYF	TGCAGTGCTAGAGCCCGACTAGCGGGGGGGGCCTACGAGCAGTACTTC
TRBJ2-5	TRBV7-8	TRBD1	once	CASSFPPRTGKETQYF	TGTGCCAGCAGCTTTCCCCCCCGGACAGGGAAAGAGACCCAGTACTTC